This T cell receptor beta chain was recorded in a study of regulatory T cells in long-lasting Graves disease (dated by TCRdb to the early 2020s). Concerning the study at large: Antithyroid drugs had been taken for less than 3 months by newly diagnosed Graves' disease patients. The study was registered as a clinical trial and conducted in China. A total of about 33 samples underwent TCR sequencing, from roughly 13 patients with persistent Graves' disease and 20 or so patients with newly diagnosed Graves' disease. Patients with persistent Graves' disease were compared with patients with newly diagnosed Graves' disease using TCR sequencing and RNA sequencing of peripheral blood.

Concerning this clonotype itself: Its specific antigen is unknown. A read error is possible here, since a much larger clone lies one base away. As the CDR3 is not closed by the conserved phenylalanine or tryptophan, this likely results from a read error.

The library came from multiplex PCR. The sequencing machine was an Illumina HiSeq 4000. TCR beta libraries were built with iRepertoire HTBI primers and Arm-PCR amplification of CDR3 regions. PCR products were gel purified before sequencing. Turning to the authors' computational methods: Gene usage analysis of CDR3 amino acid clonotypes used the 55 to 65 TRBV and fewer than 15 TRBJ segments found across samples. Filtered high-quality paired reads were merged into contigs using COPE and FqMerger. BLAST was used to align contigs to the IMGT TRBV, TRBD and TRBJ reference genes, and CDR3 was defined following IMGT. Clonotypes above 0.1% frequency were classified as highly expanded clones. Shannon entropy was used to measure repertoire diversity, and the Gini coefficient was used to measure V-J evenness. A clonotype found in more than one individual was treated as public. TCRdb passed the public sequencing reads through fastp at Q25 and MiXCR, retaining productive beta sequences. Entries that share a CDR3 protein sequence are merged under the most common genes and DNA. TCRdb assigned the V and J calls; the authors' analysis was not used. Recorded for this sample are fewer than 650,000 distinct CDR3 sequences; about 15% of them occurred a single time. Of the sample, around 13% falls within the top ten clones.

The V end gives up 6 bases and the J end 4 bases, leaving 23 bases in the junction not matched to a gene. A total of 20 residues make up the CDR3, ends included. The retained sequence is limited to the CDR3, 60 bases, with the frame set at the first base. Reading the germline V gene gives CDR1 SGHRS and CDR2 YFSETQ. Results the study describes overall, beyond this receptor: Persistent Graves' disease patients showed lower TCR Shannon entropy and fewer highly expanded clones than newly diagnosed patients, suggesting clonal expansion. Peripheral blood alone was examined, since thyroid tissue, which constituted the primary lesion, could not be accessed. Sequencing and analysis were restricted to the TCR beta chain. The small sample size was acknowledged by the authors as a limitation that may reduce accuracy. TRBV28, TRBJ1-2 and TRBJ2-5 were preferentially used in persistent disease, while TRBV20-1 and TRBJ2-1 were favored in newly diagnosed disease. Persistent patients shared more public clonotypes among themselves (around 3,000) than newly diagnosed patients did (over 900).

In the paper's terms, the time point label means: newly diagnosed GD, antithyroid drugs for less than 3 months. For both TCR sequencing and RNA sequencing, RNA was extracted from PBMCs using TRIzol. The diagnosis of Graves' disease followed American Thyroid Association guidelines. Patients for the study were recruited at an endocrinology department in Xi'an, China. Each patient gave approximately 9 milliliters of peripheral blood, collected in an EDTA anticoagulant tube. PBMCs were isolated by Ficoll Paque Plus density gradient separation without further T cell sorting. An Agilent 2100 Bioanalyzer and agarose gel were used to check RNA quality, while a NanoDrop 2000 measured RNA concentration. These data also featured in a second study, about T cells in Graves' hyperthyroidism and ophthalmopathy. Taken from the second paper: Stable Graves' hyperthyroidism was defined as the absence of progression to ophthalmopathy over 18 months of follow-up. Hyperthyroidism patients were newly diagnosed, with disease duration under 2 months, and aged 18 to 65 years. Patients with uncontrolled infections, other autoimmune diseases, pregnancy or lactation were excluded. Diagnoses were based on clinical symptoms, serum thyroxine and TRAb, thyroid ultrasound and orbital computed tomography. The TCR CDR3 was subjected to a first round of RT-PCR using the HTBI primer set and the Qiagen OneStep RT-PCR kit. Most expanded thyroid clonotypes (frequency above 0.001) were also found in blood, which suggests that blood repertoires may mirror thyroid immune responses. A model built on a 13 V-J signature distinguished ophthalmopathy from stable hyperthyroidism, reaching roughly 88% sensitivity and 81.08% specificity in cross-validation and 80%/75% in testing. In validation, the model predicted progression to ophthalmopathy a median of about 5.9 months before onset, with roughly 70% sensitivity and nearly 75% specificity. A discovery cohort of 95 to 100 patients, 43 with Graves' ophthalmopathy and under 60 with stable Graves' hyperthyroidism, was used to find distinguishing TCR V-J signatures. Prospective prediction of ophthalmopathy was tested in an independent validation cohort consisting of fewer than 20 hyperthyroidism patients and 15 to 17 patients who later progressed to ophthalmopathy. The 75 to 100 discovery patients were randomly divided into training and test sets at a 7:3 ratio. In several Graves' hyperthyroidism patients, the study also compared T-cell repertoires from thyroid tissue with T-cell repertoires from blood. Once sampling was done, hyperthyroidism patients were given methimazole at a starting dose of 30 mg daily, whereas ophthalmopathy patients were given high-dose intravenous methylprednisolone. A second multiplex PCR round built the libraries, followed by size selection and purification. The libraries were sequenced on an Illumina HiSeq2000 using paired-end 100 bp reads. SOAPnuke was used to process the raw data, throwing out any read that contained adapters or uncalled bases, had a mean Phred below 15, or lacked an exact constant-primer or identifier match. COPE v1.2.5 was used to merge high-quality paired reads, and clonotypes were defined as unique nucleotide sequences. MiTCR v1.1 was used to align clonotypes to the IMGT TRBV, TRBD and TRBJ reference segments. The analysis included only V-J combinations with a frequency above 0.0001, which together covered about 99% of the repertoires. A TCS score was defined as the ratio between F50 (clonal expansion) and ExV (chaos), using BLOSUM62-based TCRdist between CDR3 peptides within each V-J. Welch's t-statistics and random forest reduced around 550 V-J features to 13, which were used in a naive Bayes classifier (R e1071). Sample size was not statistically predetermined, and investigators were not blinded to group allocation. The paper reports TCR Vbeta CDR3 sequencing of roughly 140 peripheral blood samples: under 45 ophthalmopathy, fewer than 80 hyperthyroidism and 17 progressor patients.

The sample here was peripheral blood mononuclear cells (PBMCs), taken at new diagnosis, from a patient treated with antithyroid drugs. Recombination connected TRBV5-1 to TRBJ2-2; 8 central nucleotides agree with TRBD1. This TCR was sampled from a man between 18 and 29 years old with Graves disease. Donor details come from another sample of the same person, matched by shared clones. The DNA sequence is as follows: TGCGCCAGCACCATCAATTCCGGGACAGGTCGAGCCCTCATCACCGGGGAGCTGTTTTGT. It encodes CASTINSGTGRALITGELFC.